The clone carrying this TCR beta chain was observed many times. TCRdb re-derived calls from the RT-PCR reads in MiXCR, one entry per CDR3 protein. In the table there are more than 850,000 distinct CDR3 sequences, 18% of which are singletons. The sample originates from a study of patients and donors after allogeneic stem cell transplantation. Germline CDR1 MNHNS, CDR2 SASEGT. The CDR3 is 13 amino acids. V dropped 8 bases and J dropped 7 bases, with 18 bases sitting between them. The clonotype was recovered from a human donor who was either an allogeneic HSCT recipient or a stem cell or donor lymphocyte infusion donor (not recorded which). It is not recorded whose cells these are; they may come from a transplant donor. The J gene is TRBJ2-7, the V gene TRBV6-1, with D unclear. The specimen was blood, either unsorted or a sorted T cell fraction (not recorded which). CDR3 residues: CASHRRLTSEQYF. CDR3 coding DNA: TGTGCCAGCCATCGCCGACTCACATCGGAGCAGTACTTC.